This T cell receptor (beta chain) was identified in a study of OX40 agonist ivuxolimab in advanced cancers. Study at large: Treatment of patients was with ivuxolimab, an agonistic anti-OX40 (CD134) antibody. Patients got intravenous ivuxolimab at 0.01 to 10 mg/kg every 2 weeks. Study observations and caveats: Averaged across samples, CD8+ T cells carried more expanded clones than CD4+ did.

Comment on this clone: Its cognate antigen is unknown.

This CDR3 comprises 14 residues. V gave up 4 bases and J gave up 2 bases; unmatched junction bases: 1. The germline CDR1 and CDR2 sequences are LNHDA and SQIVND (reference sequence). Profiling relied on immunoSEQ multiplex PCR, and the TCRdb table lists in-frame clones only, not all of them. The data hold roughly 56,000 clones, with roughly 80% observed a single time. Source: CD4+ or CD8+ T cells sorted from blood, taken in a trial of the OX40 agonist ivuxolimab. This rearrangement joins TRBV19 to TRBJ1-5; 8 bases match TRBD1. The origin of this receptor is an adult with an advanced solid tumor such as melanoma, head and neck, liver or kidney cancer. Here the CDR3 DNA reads TGTGCCAGTAGTACGACAGGGGGCAATCAGCCCCAGCATTTT. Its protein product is CASSTTGGNQPQHF.